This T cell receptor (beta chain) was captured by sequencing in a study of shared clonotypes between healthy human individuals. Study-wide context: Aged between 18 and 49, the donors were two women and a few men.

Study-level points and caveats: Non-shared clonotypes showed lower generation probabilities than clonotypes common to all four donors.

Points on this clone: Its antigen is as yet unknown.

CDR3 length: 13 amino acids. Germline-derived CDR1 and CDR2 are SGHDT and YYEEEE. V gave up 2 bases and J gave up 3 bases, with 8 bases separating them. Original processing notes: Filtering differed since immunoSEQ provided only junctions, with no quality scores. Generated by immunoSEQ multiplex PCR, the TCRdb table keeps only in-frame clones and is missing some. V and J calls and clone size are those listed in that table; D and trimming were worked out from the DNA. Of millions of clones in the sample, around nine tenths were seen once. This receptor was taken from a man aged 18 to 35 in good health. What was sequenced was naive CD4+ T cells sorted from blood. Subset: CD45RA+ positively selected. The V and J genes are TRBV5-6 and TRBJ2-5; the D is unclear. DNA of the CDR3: TGTGCCAGCAGCTTATGGGGTAAAGAGACCCAGTACTTC. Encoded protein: CASSLWGKETQYF.